This TCR beta chain stems from a study of blood T cells in healthy people across ages. Germline V gene lookup returns CDR1 DFQATT and CDR2 SNEGSKA (reference sequence). Trimming cost V 3 bases and J 2 bases, with 11 bases left between them. This CDR3 has 13 residues. Notes on the study in general: There was no known CMV status for donors, so expanded clonotype changes were possibly confounded. Significant beta diversity loss was already apparent by age about 42, declining roughly linearly.

Comment on this clonotype: Its antigen is as yet unknown.

Primers used in a second PCR of roughly 7 to 11 cycles were a sample-barcoded 5' primer and a J-beta primer mix. The authors tagged each cDNA molecule using a template-switch adaptor with 12 random nucleotides. A single record per CDR3 protein comes from TCRdb applying MiXCR to the 5' RACE reads. The sample lists about 1.4 million distinct CDR3 sequences; around 59% were seen once. Material: blood. The chain links TRBV20-1 to TRBJ2-7; D is perhaps TRBD2 (6 bases). The sequence was obtained from a man in his late teens or twenties in good health. Written as DNA, the CDR3 is TGCAGTGCTAGGGACTACCGGACCTACGAGCAGTACTTC. This encodes CSARDYRTYEQYF.